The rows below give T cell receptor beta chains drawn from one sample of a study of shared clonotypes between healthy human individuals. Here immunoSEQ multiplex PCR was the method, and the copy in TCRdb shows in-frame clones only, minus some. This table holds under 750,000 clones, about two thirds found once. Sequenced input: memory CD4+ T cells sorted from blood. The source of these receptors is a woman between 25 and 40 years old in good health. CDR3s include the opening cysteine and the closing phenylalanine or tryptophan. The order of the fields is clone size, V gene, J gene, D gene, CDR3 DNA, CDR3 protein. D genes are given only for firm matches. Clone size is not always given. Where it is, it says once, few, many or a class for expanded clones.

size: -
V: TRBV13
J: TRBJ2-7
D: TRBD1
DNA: TGTGCCAGCAGCTTGGGACAGGGTGGCTCCTACGAGCAGTACTTC
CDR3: CASSLGQGGSYEQYF

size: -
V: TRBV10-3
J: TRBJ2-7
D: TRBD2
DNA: TGTGCCATCAGTGGAACTAGCGGTAGGGGCTCCTACGAGCAGTACTTC
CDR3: CAISGTSGRGSYEQYF

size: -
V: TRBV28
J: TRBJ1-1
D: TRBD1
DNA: TGTGCCAGCAGTAACCAGGGGGCACTGAACACTGAAGCTTTCTTT
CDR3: CASSNQGALNTEAFF

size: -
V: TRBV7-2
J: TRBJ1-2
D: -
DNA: TGTGCCAGCAGCTTAGTTGGCAGAGACTATGGCTACACCTTC
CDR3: CASSLVGRDYGYTF

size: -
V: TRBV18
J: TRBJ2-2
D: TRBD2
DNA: TGTGCCAGCTCAGCCCAACTAGCGGCCTATAACACCGGGGAGCTGTTTTTT
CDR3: CASSAQLAAYNTGELFF

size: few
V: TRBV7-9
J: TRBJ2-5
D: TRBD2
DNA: TGTGCCAGCAGCTTAGGGGCGGGAGACGGAGAGACCCAGTACTTC
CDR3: CASSLGAGDGETQYF

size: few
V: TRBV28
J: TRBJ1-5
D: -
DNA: TGTGCCAGCAGTTTTGTTGGGTCTCGGAGCGATCAGCCCCAGCATTTT
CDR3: CASSFVGSRSDQPQHF

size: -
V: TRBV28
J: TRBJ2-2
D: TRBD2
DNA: TGTGCCAGCAGTAGCAGCGGGAGATTAGCCGGGGAGCTGTTTTTT
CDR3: CASSSSGRLAGELFF

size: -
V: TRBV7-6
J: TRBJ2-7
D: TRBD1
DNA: TGTGCCAGCAGCGGAACCGACAGGGGATTCATCTCCGAGCAGTACTTC
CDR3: CASSGTDRGFISEQYF

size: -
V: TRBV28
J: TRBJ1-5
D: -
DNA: TGTGCCAGCACCTGGTCAGTAGTTAATCAGCCCCAGCATTTT
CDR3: CASTWSVVNQPQHF

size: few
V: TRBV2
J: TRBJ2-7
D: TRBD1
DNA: TGTGCCACCGCGACAGGGGAGCTACGCGAGCAGTACTTC
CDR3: CATATGELREQYF

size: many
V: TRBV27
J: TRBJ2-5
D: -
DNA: TGTGCCAGCAGTCACGATTTCAATTCACCGGAGACCCAGTACTTC
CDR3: CASSHDFNSPETQYF

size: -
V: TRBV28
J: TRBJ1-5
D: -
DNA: TGTGCCAGCAGTTCATACCCCTATCAGGGAGGAAGCAATCAGCCCCAGCATTTT
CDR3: CASSSYPYQGGSNQPQHF

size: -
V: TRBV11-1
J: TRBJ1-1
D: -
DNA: TGTGCCAGCGCCGGGGCCGGAAGACTTGAAGCTTTCTTT
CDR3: CASAGAGRLEAFF

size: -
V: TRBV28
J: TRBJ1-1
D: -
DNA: TGTGCCAGCAGTCATGGTCGTTTGGCTTTCTTT
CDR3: CASSHGRLAFF

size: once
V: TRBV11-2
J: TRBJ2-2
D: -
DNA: TGTGCCAGCAGCTTCCGACTATCCACCGGGGAGCTGTTTTTT
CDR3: CASSFRLSTGELFF

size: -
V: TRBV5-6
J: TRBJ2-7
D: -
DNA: TGTGCCAGCAGCTTCCGCCAGGGCTCACGGGCCGAGCAGTACTTC
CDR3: CASSFRQGSRAEQYF

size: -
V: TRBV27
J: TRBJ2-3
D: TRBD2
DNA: TGTGCCAGCAGTAAACTAGCGGTCACAGATACGCAGTATTTT
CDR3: CASSKLAVTDTQYF

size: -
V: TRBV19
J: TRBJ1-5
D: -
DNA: TGTGCCAGTAGCCCCGGGGGGGGTAGGGTCGTTCAGCCCCAGCATTTT
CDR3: CASSPGGGRVVQPQHF

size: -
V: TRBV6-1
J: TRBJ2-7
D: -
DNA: TGTGCCAGCAGTTGGGGCTACGAGCAGTACTTC
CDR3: CASSWGYEQYF

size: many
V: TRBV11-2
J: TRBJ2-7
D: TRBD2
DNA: TGTGCCAGCAGCTTAGGTATGGGGACTAGCGCCGAGCAGTACTTC
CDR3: CASSLGMGTSAEQYF

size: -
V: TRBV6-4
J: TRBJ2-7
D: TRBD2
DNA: TGTGCCAGCATGCGGGAGCCCTACGAGCAGTACTTC
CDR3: CASMREPYEQYF

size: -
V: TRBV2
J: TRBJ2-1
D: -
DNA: TGTGCCAGCAACGCGGACAATACGAATGAGCAGTTCTTC
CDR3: CASNADNTNEQFF

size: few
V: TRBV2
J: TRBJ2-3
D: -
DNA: TGTGCCAGCAGTGTAACGGGGTACACAGATACGCAGTATTTT
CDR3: CASSVTGYTDTQYF

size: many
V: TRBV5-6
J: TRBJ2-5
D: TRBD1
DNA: TGTGCCAGCAGCTTGGCGGGGGACAGGGCGGTTCGGGAGACCCAGTACTTC
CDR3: CASSLAGDRAVRETQYF

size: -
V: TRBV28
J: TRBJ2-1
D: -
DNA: TGTGCCAGCAGTCTTCCGGGGGCGCGGGGAAATGAGCAGTTCTTC
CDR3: CASSLPGARGNEQFF

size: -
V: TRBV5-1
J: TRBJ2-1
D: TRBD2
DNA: TGCGCCAGCAGCCCCTCCTGGAAGGGGGCGGGAGGGTCCTACAATGAGCAGTTCTTC
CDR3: CASSPSWKGAGGSYNEQFF

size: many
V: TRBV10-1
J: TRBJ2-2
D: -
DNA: TGCGCCAGCAGTGAACGTCGGTCCGGGGAGCTGTTTTTT
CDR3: CASSERRSGELFF

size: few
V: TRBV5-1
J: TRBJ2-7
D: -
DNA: TGCGCCAGCAGCTGGGGACCTTCCACCTACGAGCAGTACTTC
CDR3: CASSWGPSTYEQYF

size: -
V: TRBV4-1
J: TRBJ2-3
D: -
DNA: TGCGCCAGCAGCCAAGAGGGCGGGACGGCCGGCTTTGATACGCAGTATTTT
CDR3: CASSQEGGTAGFDTQYF

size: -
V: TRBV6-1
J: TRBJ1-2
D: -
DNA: TGTGCCAGCAGTGAATACAAGGGAGGCTACACCTTC
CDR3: CASSEYKGGYTF

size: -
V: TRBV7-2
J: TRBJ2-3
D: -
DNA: TGTGCCAGCAGCTTAGATCAGGGTTCAGATACGCAGTATTTT
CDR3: CASSLDQGSDTQYF

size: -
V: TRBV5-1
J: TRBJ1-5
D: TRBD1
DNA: TGCGCCAGCAGCACTGGACAGGGAGACAATCAGCCCCAGCATTTT
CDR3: CASSTGQGDNQPQHF

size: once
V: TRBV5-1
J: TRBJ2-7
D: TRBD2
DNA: TGCGCCAGCAGCTTGGATCAACCGGGACTAGCGGGACTTATCTACGAGCAGTACTTC
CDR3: CASSLDQPGLAGLIYEQYF

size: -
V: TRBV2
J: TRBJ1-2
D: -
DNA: TGTGCCAGCAGTGAACGGGGGGCCAACTATGGCTACACCTTC
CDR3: CASSERGANYGYTF

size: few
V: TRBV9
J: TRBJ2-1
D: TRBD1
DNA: TGTGCCAGCACCAGACAGGGTGGCAATGAGCAGTTCTTC
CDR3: CASTRQGGNEQFF

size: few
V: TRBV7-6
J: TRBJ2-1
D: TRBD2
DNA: TGTGCCAGCAGCCCCCGACTAGCGGTGACTTACAATGAGCAGTTCTTC
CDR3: CASSPRLAVTYNEQFF

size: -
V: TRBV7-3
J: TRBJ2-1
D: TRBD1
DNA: TGTGCCAGCAGCCCCCAGGGCAGGGGGATCCACAATGAGCAGTTCTTC
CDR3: CASSPQGRGIHNEQFF

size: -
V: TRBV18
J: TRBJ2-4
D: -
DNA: TGTGCCAGCTCACCATCAACCATCCTTCTGTTGGAAAACATTCAGTACTTC
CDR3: CASSPSTILLLENIQYF